Below, 13 T cell receptor beta chains from the same sample are listed, as sequenced in a study of human T cells and chemical hapten exposure. The time point here: patch test 1, 2 weeks after DPC sensitization. Treatment of the sample: therapeutic diphenylcyclopropenone sensitization with weekly scalp DPC. Each CDR3 protein gets one entry after TCRdb re-called the RACE reads with MiXCR. The sample includes 380,000 or so distinct CDR3 sequences, 4.8% of them seen just once. The starting material was whole blood, obtained in connection with sensitization to the hapten diphenylcyclopropenone (DPC). Source of these receptors: a woman aged 45-60 years with alopecia areata. Some clones in this sample may be carry-over from other donors' samples.

This clonotype was recorded once. A much more abundant neighbour one base away suggests this may be a read error. Likely a read error: the CDR3 ends without its conserved phenylalanine or tryptophan. This chain links TRBV11-2 with TRBJ2-7; 11 nucleotides align to TRBD2. J was trimmed by 2 bases and V by 5 bases; bases with no gene match: 5. CDR1 is SGHAT, CDR2 FQNNGV, per germline. This CDR3 has 15 amino acids. The CDR3 spells CASSPPGLAAYEQYS. In DNA form, the CDR3 reads TGTGCCAGCAGCCCCCCGGGACTAGCGGCCTACGAGCAGTACTCC.

This clonotype was observed a few times. V gene TRBV15 combines with J gene TRBJ1-5, with TRBD1 identical over 9 bases. J lost 4 bases, V lost 0 bases, and 4 bases had no gene match. Germline values: CDR1 LNHNV, CDR2 YYDKDF (reference sequence). The CDR3 has 16 residues. CDR3 sequence: CATSRDRGQGNQPQHF. The CDR3 DNA follows: TGTGCCACCAGCAGAGACAGGGGACAGGGAAATCAGCCCCAGCATTTT.

This chain connects TRBV21-1 to TRBJ1-1. TRBV21-1 is deemed a pseudogene. The CDR3 is 14 amino acids. The CDR3 is CASRGTVMNTEAFF. The CDR3 region has the DNA TGTGCCAGCAGGGGAACAGTGATGAACACTGAAGCTTTCTTT.

The chain combines TRBV20-1 with TRBJ2-3; a weak D match, TRBD2 (6 bases). The V and J ends lost 6 bases and 8 bases respectively, with 15 bases between them. CDR3 length equals 12 residues. Germline values: CDR1 DFQATT, CDR2 SNEGSKA (reference sequence). The chain's CDR3 is CSADGTGSTQYF. CDR3 nucleotide sequence: TGCAGTGCCGACGGGACCGGGAGTACGCAGTATTTT.

This clonotype occurred many times. V is TRBV28 and J is TRBJ1-1; D remains unclear. V was pared by 3 bases and J by 4 bases, with 3 bases between. Germline V gene data show CDR1 as MDHEN and CDR2 as SYDVKM. The CDR3 runs to 11 residues. The chain's CDR3 is CASSFPTEAFF. CDR3 in DNA: TGTGCCAGCAGTTTCCCCACTGAAGCTTTCTTT.

This clonotype was counted a few times. The chain combines TRBV5-1 with TRBJ1-1; no reliable D call. There are 14 residues in the CDR3. The V end lost 0 bases, the J end lost 3 bases, and 9 bases lay between the germline ends. CDR1 SGHRS and CDR2 YFSETQ come from the germline V gene. The CDR3 protein is CASSLEGMDTEAFF. The CDR3 coding sequence is TGCGCCAGCAGCTTGGAGGGAATGGACACTGAAGCTTTCTTT. Combining the CDR3 with reference TRBV5-1 and TRBJ1-1 gives the whole variable domain KAGVTQTPRYLIKTRGQQVTLSCSPISGHRSVSWYQQTPGQGLQFLFEYFSETQRNKGNFPGRFSGRQFSNSRSEMNVSTLELGDSALYLCASSLEGMDTEAFFGQGTRLTVV.

In this sample, this clonotype turned up many times. J is TRBJ1-5 and V is TRBV30; 10 bases agree with TRBD1. This CDR3 is 15 amino acids long. The trim removed 2 bases at V and 7 bases at J, leaving 8 bases unmatched. Per the germline V gene, CDR1 is GTSNPN and CDR2 is SVGIG (reference sequence). CDR3 coding DNA: TGTGCCTGGAGTTTCGGGACAGGGGCTAACCAGCCCCAGCATTTT. Translating gives CAWSFGTGANQPQHF.

The chain is built from TRBV29-1 and TRBJ2-7; a weak D match, TRBD2 (6 bases). V gave up 7 bases and J gave up 3 bases, with 19 bases separating them. The length of the CDR3 is 14 residues. CDR1 and CDR2 from the germline V gene are SQVTM and ANQGSEA. The CDR3 coding sequence is TGCAGCGCTGGGGGGACGCGGGCAAACTACGAGCAGTACTTC. It yields the protein CSAGGTRANYEQYF.

The sample holds a few counts of this clonotype. CDR3 nucleotide sequence: TGCGCCAGCAGCCTACAGGGGTTGGATGAAAAACTGTTTTTT. Its translation: CASSLQGLDEKLFF. The chain recombines TRBV4-1 with TRBJ1-4; 7 nucleotides align to TRBD1. The CDR3 runs 14 residues. The trim removed 4 bases at V and 6 bases at J, leaving 5 bases unmatched. CDR1 and CDR2 (germline): MGHRA, YSYEKL.

The rearrangement uses TRBV29-1 and TRBJ2-5; 7 bases are a match to TRBD1. The germline gives CDR1 SQVTM, CDR2 ANQGSEA. Trimming at V came to 4 bases and at J to 3 bases, leaving 5 bases not matched to a gene. This CDR3 spans 13 amino acids. The CDR3 DNA reads TGCAGCGTTGTGACAGGGTTGGAAGAGACCCAGTACTTC. This sequence encodes CSVVTGLEETQYF.

V and J are TRBV6-1 and TRBJ1-3; no clear D. The CDR3 runs to 14 residues. Looked up from germline, CDR1 is MNHNS and CDR2 is SASEGT. Trimming left V 8 bases short and J 0 bases short, with 11 bases between. The CDR3 DNA reads as TGTGCCAGCGCAATGGGATTCTCTGGAAACACCATATATTTT. Protein sequence: CASAMGFSGNTIYF.

This clonotype was detected many times. J is TRBJ2-3 and V is TRBV12-3 or TRBV12-4, with D tentatively TRBD1 (5 bases). The V end lost 4 bases, the J end lost 11 bases, and 19 bases lay between the germline ends. The length of the CDR3 is 14 residues. In DNA, the CDR3 is TGTGCCAGCAGTTCAGACAGCCAGTCGATTATGCAGTATTTT. Translation gives CASSSDSQSIMQYF.

Many counts were recorded for this clonotype. The rearrangement joins TRBV12-3 or TRBV12-4 to TRBJ2-5; D remains unclear. The CDR3 spans 12 residues. Trimming took 8 bases from V and 5 from J, leaving 12 bases between them. The CDR3 sequence: CASSPNDETQYF. The CDR3 bases are TGTGCCAGCTCCCCCAACGATGAGACCCAGTACTTC.